This T cell receptor beta chain appears in the sequencing data of a study of blood T cell repertoires in COVID-19. V was trimmed by 4 bases and J by 2 bases, leaving 12 bases between them. The CDR3 totals 14 residues. Per germline, CDR1 SEHNR and CDR2 FQNEAQ (reference sequence). Some clones are missing from TCRdb's copy, which holds only in-frame ones; the method was immunoSEQ multiplex PCR. In the table there are 400,000 to 450,000 clones, 80% to 95% of which are singletons. V is TRBV7-9 and J is TRBJ2-7; a possible D gene is TRBD2 (6 bases). The receptor comes from a man between 18 and 35 years old who had recovered from COVID-19. The specimen sequenced was PBMCs or T cells enriched from blood (not recorded which). The CDR3 DNA sequence: TGTGCCAGCAGCTCCGGCGGGATCCCCTACGAGCAGTACTTC. As protein: CASSSGGIPYEQYF.